The 19 T cell receptor beta chains presented below share a single source sample, sequenced in a study of T cell changes during pregnancy in multiple sclerosis (dated by TCRdb to between 2018 and 2021). The library was produced with the immunoSEQ multiplex PCR assay. What TCRdb holds here is the immuneACCESS table cut down to in-frame rearrangements. Part of the clones is not present; checked against another copy, under half of the missing clones reflect an unresolved V gene, and the others are unexplained. The sample includes 55,000 to 85,000 clones, with 92% observed a single time. The ten biggest clones cover about 1.5% of the sample. The material sequenced was peripheral blood, taken after pregnancy. The receptors shown here come from a female donor with multiple sclerosis, enrolled in a pregnancy study.

The V call is TRBV7-9, the J call TRBJ2-3; 9 positions agree with TRBD1. CDR3 size: 18 residues. Per the germline V gene, CDR1 is SEHNR and CDR2 is FQNEAQ (reference sequence). The V and J ends lost 5 bases and 5 bases, in that order; junction bases with no gene match: 17. This chain's CDR3 is CASSPWGTGIAIGDTQYF. The CDR3 DNA is TGTGCCAGCAGCCCATGGGGGACAGGGATCGCTATTGGAGATACGCAGTATTTT.

The CDR3 is CASSLYLAGTHRYF. CDR3 nucleotides: TGTGCCAGCAGCTTGTATCTAGCGGGTACCCACCGGTATTTT. V and J are TRBV5-6 and TRBJ2-3; 8 bases fit TRBD2. J was trimmed by 14 bases and V by 1 base; bases with no gene match: 12. The germline V gene encodes CDR1 SGHDT and CDR2 YYEEEE. This CDR3 region has 14 residues.

The chain employs TRBV5-6 and TRBJ2-5, with D possibly matching TRBD1 (6 bases). CDR1 and CDR2 (germline): SGHDT, YYEEEE. V dropped 4 bases and J dropped 5 bases, with 18 bases sitting between them. The CDR3 is 15 residues long. CDR3 nucleotides: TGTGCCAGCAGCCCCGGGACAACCGGAGCGGAGACCCAGTACTTC. It is translated as CASSPGTTGAETQYF.

The V and J genes are TRBV5-1 and TRBJ1-3, with D possibly matching TRBD1 (5 bases). The CDR3 extends over 17 amino acids. Germline V lookup: CDR1 SGHRS, CDR2 YFSETQ. The germline V and J ends were trimmed by 0 bases and 1 base, with 14 bases remaining between them. CDR3: CASSLGAGQGSGNTIYF. The CDR3 DNA reads as TGCGCCAGCAGCTTGGGAGCTGGCCAGGGATCTGGAAACACCATATATTTT.

This clone was observed a few times. The chain joins TRBV7-2 to TRBJ1-2; D unresolved. Trimming took 5 bases from V and 3 from J, leaving 10 bases between them. The CDR3 runs to 13 residues. Germline CDR1 reads SGHTA; CDR2 reads FQGNSA. CDR3 sequence: CASSPIGDYGYTF. The CDR3, as DNA: TGTGCCAGCAGCCCCATCGGGGACTATGGCTACACCTTC.

The sample holds one count of this clone. This chain joins TRBV5-1 and TRBJ1-4; D may be TRBD1 (6 bases). Germline V CDR1 and CDR2: SGHRS, YFSETQ. The CDR3 consists of 14 residues. Trimming took 3 bases from V and 4 from J, leaving 10 bases between them. CDR3 sequence reads: CASSSTGLNEKLFF. In DNA form, the CDR3 reads TGCGCCAGCAGCTCAACAGGGCTTAATGAAAAACTGTTTTTT.

This rearrangement joins TRBV5-4 to TRBJ1-2; TRBD1 agrees at 7 bases. Looked up from germline, CDR1 is SGHNT and CDR2 is YYREEE (reference sequence). The CDR3 extends over 13 amino acids. The J segment lost 8 bases and the V segment lost 0 bases, leaving 4 bases of the junction unmatched. As DNA, the CDR3 is TGTGCCAGCAGCTTGGCCCAAGGGGGCGGCTACACCTTC. Protein: CASSLAQGGGYTF.

The chain couples TRBV7-2 to TRBJ2-1; D possibly corresponds to TRBD2 (5 bases). V was trimmed by 2 bases and J by 7 bases, leaving 9 bases between them. Germline CDR1 is SGHTA and CDR2 is FQGNSA. The CDR3 totals 13 residues. CDR3 loop: CASSLSRGNEQFF. The CDR3 DNA reads as TGTGCCAGCAGCTTAAGCCGCGGGAATGAGCAGTTCTTC. The full variable domain, completed using reference TRBV7-2 and TRBJ2-1, is GAGVSQSPSNKVTEKGKDVELRCDPISGHTALYWYRQSLGQGLEFLIYFQGNSAPDKSGLPSDRFSAERTGGSVSTLTIQRTQQEDSAVYLCASSLSRGNEQFFGPGTRLTVL.

This clone was detected once. The chain carries TRBV9 and TRBJ2-6, with D unclear. This CDR3 has 17 amino acids. Germline values: CDR1 SGDLS, CDR2 YYNGEE. Trimming pared 0 bases from V and 0 bases from J, leaving 10 bases between. The CDR3 DNA is TGTGCCAGCAGCGTAGTGGCCCGTTCCTCTGGGGCCAACGTCCTGACTTTC. Its protein product is CASSVVARSSGANVLTF.

This chain uses TRBV5-6 with TRBJ2-2, with D unresolved. The V gene's germline CDR1 is SGHDT and CDR2 YYEEEE. Trimming removed 2 bases from V and 1 base from J, with 9 bases in between. This CDR3 has 15 residues. The CDR3 sequence is CASSFPRQNTGELFF. As DNA, the CDR3 is TGTGCCAGCAGCTTTCCCAGGCAGAACACCGGGGAGCTGTTTTTT.

In this sample, this clone turned up a few times. This chain joins TRBV7-2 and TRBJ1-3, with D tentatively TRBD1 (5 bases). The V gene lost 5 bases and the J gene lost 0 bases, with 11 bases spanning the gap. The CDR3 runs to 15 residues. Germline V CDR1 and CDR2: SGHTA, FQGNSA. CDR3: CASSRGVGSGNTIYF. The CDR3 bases are TGTGCCAGCAGCCGGGGGGTCGGCTCTGGAAACACCATATATTTT.

The rearrangement joins TRBV27 to TRBJ1-3; the D gene is possibly TRBD1 (5 bases). The CDR3 loop spans 16 amino acids. Trimming cost V 8 bases and J 0 bases, with 17 bases left between them. CDR1 and CDR2 from the germline V gene are MNHEY and SMNVEV (reference sequence). For the CDR3, the DNA is TGTGCCAGCCGTAGCGCCTTGGGGGGCTCTGGAAACACCATATATTTT. It translates to CASRSALGGSGNTIYF.

The gene calls are TRBV4-3 and TRBJ2-1; 13 bases fit TRBD2. The germline gives CDR1 LGHNA, CDR2 YSLEER. V dropped 2 bases and J dropped 0; count of bases not matched to a gene: 4. The CDR3 covers 18 residues. Written as DNA, the CDR3 is TGCGCCAGCAGCCAAACTAGCGGGAGGGCCGGCTCCTACAATGAGCAGTTCTTC. It codes for CASSQTSGRAGSYNEQFF.

The chain carries TRBV28 and TRBJ2-7, with 11 nucleotides matching TRBD2. Germline CDR1 and CDR2: MDHEN and SYDVKM. Germline trimming cut 3 bases from V and 1 base from J; bases unmatched to any gene: 8. The CDR3 runs 17 residues. The CDR3 nucleotides are TGTGCCAGCAGTTTTGGCTCCCTAGCGGGAGGTTCCTACGAGCAGTACTTC. It encodes CASSFGSLAGGSYEQYF.

This clone was observed a single time. The V and J genes are TRBV10-2 and TRBJ1-5; no clear D. Germline V CDR1 and CDR2: WSHSY, SAAADI. This CDR3 spans 12 amino acids. The V end was cut by 9 bases, the J end by 4 bases, with 10 bases between. Here the CDR3 reads CARQNLNQPQHF. The CDR3 nucleotides are TGCGCCAGGCAGAATTTAAATCAGCCCCAGCATTTT.

This chain connects TRBV10-1 to TRBJ2-1; TRBD1 might be the D (7 bases). Trimming took off 0 bases at V and 11 bases at J, with 11 bases between the two ends. CDR3 length: 13 residues. Germline V lookup: CDR1 WNHNN, CDR2 SYGVQD (reference sequence). The CDR3 nucleotides are TGCGCCAGCAGTGAGTCGGAGGGGGCGAAGCAGTTCTTC. Translating it yields CASSESEGAKQFF.

The genes are TRBV6-1 and TRBJ2-1; a weak D match, TRBD2 (6 bases). CDR3 size: 15 residues. The V gene lost 6 bases and the J gene lost 6 bases, with 18 bases spanning the gap. The germline V gene has CDR1 MNHNS and CDR2 SASEGT. The CDR3: CASRISRDFFNEQFF. CDR3 nucleotide sequence: TGTGCCAGCAGGATCTCTCGGGACTTCTTCAATGAGCAGTTCTTC.

The V and J genes are TRBV5-1 and TRBJ2-7; D remains unclear. The germline V and J ends were trimmed by 0 bases and 0 bases, with 7 bases remaining between them. Germline V gene lookup returns CDR1 SGHRS and CDR2 YFSETQ. This CDR3 is built from 14 residues. CDR3 residues: CASSLGLSSYEQYF. The CDR3 DNA sequence: TGCGCCAGCAGCTTGGGCCTTAGCTCCTACGAGCAGTACTTC.

CDR3 sequence reads: CASSEARLAGVYEQFF. The CDR3, as DNA: TGTGCCAGCAGTGAAGCCCGACTAGCGGGAGTTTATGAGCAGTTCTTC. The chain recombines TRBV2 with TRBJ2-1; 12 bases line up with TRBD2. V shed 0 bases, J shed 8 bases, and the junction held 5 bases outside the gene matches. This CDR3 region has 16 residues. CDR1 and CDR2 from the germline V gene are SNHLY and FYNNEI.